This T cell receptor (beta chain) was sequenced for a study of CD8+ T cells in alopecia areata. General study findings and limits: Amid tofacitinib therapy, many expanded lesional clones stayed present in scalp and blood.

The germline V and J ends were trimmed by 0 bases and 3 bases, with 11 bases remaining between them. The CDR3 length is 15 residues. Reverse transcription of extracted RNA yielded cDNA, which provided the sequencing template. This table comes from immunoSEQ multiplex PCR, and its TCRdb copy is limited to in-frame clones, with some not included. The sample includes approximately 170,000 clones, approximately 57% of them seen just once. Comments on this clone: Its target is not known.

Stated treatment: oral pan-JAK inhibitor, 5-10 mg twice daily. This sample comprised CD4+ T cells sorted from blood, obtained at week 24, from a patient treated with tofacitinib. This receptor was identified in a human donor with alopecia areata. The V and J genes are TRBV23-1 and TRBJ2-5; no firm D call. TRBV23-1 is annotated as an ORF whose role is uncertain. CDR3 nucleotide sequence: TGCGCCAGCAGTCAATCTCCGTACCTTAAAGAGACCCAGTACTTC. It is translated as CASSQSPYLKETQYF.